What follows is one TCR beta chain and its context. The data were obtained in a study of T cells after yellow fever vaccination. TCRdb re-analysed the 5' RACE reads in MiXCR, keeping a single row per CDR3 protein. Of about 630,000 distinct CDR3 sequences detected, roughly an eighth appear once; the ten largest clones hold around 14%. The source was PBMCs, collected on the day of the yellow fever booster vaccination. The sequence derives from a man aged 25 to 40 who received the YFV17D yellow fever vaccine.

CDR3 in DNA: TGTGCCAGCAGCTTCGGCCCTAACGAACCCGGGGACATTCAGTACTTC. It specifies CASSFGPNEPGDIQYF. This sequence joins TRBV5-4 and TRBJ2-4; D is perhaps TRBD2 (5 bases). Germline V gene lookup returns CDR1 SGHNT and CDR2 YYREEE (reference sequence). V was clipped by 2 bases and J by 8 bases, with 20 bases between them. The CDR3 consists of 16 residues.